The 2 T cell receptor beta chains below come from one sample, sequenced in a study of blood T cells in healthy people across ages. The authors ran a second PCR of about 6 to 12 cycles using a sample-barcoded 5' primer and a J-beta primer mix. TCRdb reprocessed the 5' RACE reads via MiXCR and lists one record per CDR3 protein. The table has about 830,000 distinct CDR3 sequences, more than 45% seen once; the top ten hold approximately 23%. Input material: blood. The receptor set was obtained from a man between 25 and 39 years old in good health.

CDR3 loop: CAEIGGAYNEQFF. The CDR3 coding sequence is TGTGCGGAGATCGGAGGGGCCTACAATGAGCAGTTCTTC. This rearrangement joins TRBV7-9 to TRBJ2-1, with D maybe TRBD2 (6 bases). The CDR3 has 13 amino acids. The V gene's germline CDR1 is SEHNR and CDR2 FQNEAQ (reference sequence). The full variable domain, with the rest looked up from reference TRBV7-9 and TRBJ2-1, is DTGVSQNPRHKITKRGQNVTFRCDPISEHNRLYWYRQTLGQGPEFLTYFQNEAQLEKSRLLSDRFSAERPKGSFSTLEIQRTEQGDSAMYLCAEIGGAYNEQFFGPGTRLTVL.

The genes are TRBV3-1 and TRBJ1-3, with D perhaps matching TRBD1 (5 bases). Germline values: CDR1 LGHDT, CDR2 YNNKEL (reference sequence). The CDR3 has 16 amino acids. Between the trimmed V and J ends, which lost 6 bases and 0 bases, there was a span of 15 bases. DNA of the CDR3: TGTGCCAGCAGTAATCAGGGTTGGAGCTCTGGAAACACCATATATTTT. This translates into CASSNQGWSSGNTIYF.